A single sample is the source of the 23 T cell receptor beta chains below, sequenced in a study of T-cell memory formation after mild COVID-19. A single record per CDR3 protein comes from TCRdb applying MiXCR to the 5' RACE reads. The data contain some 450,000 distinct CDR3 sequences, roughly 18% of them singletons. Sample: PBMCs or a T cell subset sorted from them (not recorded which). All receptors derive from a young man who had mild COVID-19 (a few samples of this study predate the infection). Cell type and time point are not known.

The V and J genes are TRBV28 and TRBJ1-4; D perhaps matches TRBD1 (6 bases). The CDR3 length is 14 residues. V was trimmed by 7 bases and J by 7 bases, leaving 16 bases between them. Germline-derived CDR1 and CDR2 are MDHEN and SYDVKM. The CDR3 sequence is CASTRHREPEKLFF. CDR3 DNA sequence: TGTGCCAGCACACGGCACAGGGAGCCTGAAAAACTGTTTTTT.

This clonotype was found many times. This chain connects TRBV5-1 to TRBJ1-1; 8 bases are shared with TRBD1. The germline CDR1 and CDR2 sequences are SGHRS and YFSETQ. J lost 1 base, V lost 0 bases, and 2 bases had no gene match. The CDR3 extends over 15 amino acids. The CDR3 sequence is CASSLAQGANTEAFF. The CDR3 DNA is TGCGCCAGCAGCTTGGCCCAGGGGGCGAACACTGAAGCTTTCTTT.

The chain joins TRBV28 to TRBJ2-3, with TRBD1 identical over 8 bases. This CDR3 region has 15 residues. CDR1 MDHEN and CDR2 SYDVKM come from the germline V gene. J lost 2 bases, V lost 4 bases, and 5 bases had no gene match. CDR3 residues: CASSSDRVPTDTQYF. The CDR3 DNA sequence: TGTGCCAGCAGTTCGGACAGGGTCCCCACAGATACGCAGTATTTT.

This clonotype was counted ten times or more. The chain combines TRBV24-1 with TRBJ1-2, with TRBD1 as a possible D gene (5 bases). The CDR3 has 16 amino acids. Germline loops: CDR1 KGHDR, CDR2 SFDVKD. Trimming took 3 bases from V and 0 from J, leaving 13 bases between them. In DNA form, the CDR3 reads TGTGCCACCAGTGATGCCGGGACGGCTTCTAACTATGGCTACACCTTC. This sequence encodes CATSDAGTASNYGYTF.

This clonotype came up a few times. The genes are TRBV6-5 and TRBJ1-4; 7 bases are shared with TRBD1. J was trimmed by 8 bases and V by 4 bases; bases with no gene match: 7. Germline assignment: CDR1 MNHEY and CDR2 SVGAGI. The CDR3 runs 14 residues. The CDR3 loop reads CASSSGQIREKLFF. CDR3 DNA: TGTGCCAGCAGTTCGGGACAGATACGGGAAAAACTGTTTTTT.

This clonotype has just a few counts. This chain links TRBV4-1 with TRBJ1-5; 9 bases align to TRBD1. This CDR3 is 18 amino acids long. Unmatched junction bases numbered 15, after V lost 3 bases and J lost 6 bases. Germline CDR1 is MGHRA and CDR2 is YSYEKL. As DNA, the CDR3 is TGCGCCAGCAGCCATAGAATCATGGGACAGGGACAGGGTCAGCCCCAGCATTTT. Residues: CASSHRIMGQGQGQPQHF.

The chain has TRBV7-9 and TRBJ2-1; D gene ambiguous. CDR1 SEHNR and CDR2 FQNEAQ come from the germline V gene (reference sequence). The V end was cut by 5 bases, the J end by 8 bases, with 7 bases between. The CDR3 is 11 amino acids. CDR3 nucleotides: TGTGCCAGCAGCATTAGACATGAGCAGTTCTTC. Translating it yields CASSIRHEQFF.

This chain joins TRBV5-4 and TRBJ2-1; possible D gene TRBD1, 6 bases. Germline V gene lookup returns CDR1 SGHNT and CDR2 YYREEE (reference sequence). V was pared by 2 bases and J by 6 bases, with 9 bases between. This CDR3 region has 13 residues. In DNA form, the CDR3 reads TGTGCCAGCAGCTTCACCAGGGGCAATGAGCAGTTCTTC. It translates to CASSFTRGNEQFF.

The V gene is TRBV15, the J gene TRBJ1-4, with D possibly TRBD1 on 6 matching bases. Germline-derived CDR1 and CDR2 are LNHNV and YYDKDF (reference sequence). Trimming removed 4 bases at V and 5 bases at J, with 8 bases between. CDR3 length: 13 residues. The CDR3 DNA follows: TGTGCCACCAGCAACAGGGTAAATGAAAAACTGTTTTTT. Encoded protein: CATSNRVNEKLFF.

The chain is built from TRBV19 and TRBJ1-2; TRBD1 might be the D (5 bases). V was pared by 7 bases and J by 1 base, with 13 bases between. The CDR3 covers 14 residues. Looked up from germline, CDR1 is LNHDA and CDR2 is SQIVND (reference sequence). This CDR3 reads CASKGRGSNYGYTF. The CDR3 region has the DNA TGTGCCAGTAAAGGGAGGGGCAGTAACTATGGCTACACCTTC. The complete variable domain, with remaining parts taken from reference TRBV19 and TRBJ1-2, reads DGGITQSPKYLFRKEGQNVTLSCEQNLNHDAMYWYRQDPGQGLRLIYYSQIVNDFQKGDIAEGYSVSREKKESFPLTVTSAQKNPTAFYLCASKGRGSNYGYTFGSGTRLTVV.

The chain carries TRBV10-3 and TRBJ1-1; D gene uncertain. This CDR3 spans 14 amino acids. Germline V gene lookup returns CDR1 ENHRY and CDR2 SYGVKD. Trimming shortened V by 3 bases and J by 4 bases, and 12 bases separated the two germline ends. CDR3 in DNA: TGTGCCATCAGTGACCTGGGCCCGACCACTGAAGCTTTCTTT. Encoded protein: CAISDLGPTTEAFF.

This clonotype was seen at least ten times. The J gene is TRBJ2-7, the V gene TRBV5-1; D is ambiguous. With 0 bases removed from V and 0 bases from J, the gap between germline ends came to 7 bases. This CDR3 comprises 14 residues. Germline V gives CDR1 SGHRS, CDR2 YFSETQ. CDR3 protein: CASSLDPSSYEQYV. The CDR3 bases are TGCGCCAGCAGCTTGGATCCGAGCTCCTACGAGCAGTACGTC.

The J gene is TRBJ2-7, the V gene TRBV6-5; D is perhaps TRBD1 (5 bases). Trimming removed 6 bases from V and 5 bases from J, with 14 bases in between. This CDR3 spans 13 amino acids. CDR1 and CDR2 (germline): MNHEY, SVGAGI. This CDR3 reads CASSLLGAHEQYF. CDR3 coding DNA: TGTGCCAGCAGCCTCCTTGGGGCCCACGAGCAGTACTTC.

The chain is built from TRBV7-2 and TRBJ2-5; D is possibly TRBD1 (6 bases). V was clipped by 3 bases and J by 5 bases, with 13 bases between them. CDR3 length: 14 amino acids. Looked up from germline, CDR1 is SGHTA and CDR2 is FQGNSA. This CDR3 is CASSFPGARETQYF. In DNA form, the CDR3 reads TGTGCCAGCAGCTTTCCAGGGGCGCGTGAGACCCAGTACTTC. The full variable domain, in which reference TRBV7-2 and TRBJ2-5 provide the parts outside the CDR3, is GAGVSQSPSNKVTEKGKDVELRCDPISGHTALYWYRQSLGQGLEFLIYFQGNSAPDKSGLPSDRFSAERTGGSVSTLTIQRTQQEDSAVYLCASSFPGARETQYFGPGTRLLVL.

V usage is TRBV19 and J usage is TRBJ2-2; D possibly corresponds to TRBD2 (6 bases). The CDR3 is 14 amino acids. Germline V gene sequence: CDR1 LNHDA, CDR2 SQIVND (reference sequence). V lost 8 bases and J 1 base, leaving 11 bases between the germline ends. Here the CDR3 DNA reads TGTGCCAGTGGAACTAGCTGGAACACCGGGGAGCTGTTTTTT. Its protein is CASGTSWNTGELFF.

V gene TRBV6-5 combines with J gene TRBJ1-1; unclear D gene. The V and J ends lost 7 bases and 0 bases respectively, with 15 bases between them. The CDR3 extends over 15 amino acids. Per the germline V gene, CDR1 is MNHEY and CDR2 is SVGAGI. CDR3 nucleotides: TGTGCCAGCACCCGCCTAGGCAGATTGAACACTGAAGCTTTCTTT. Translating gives CASTRLGRLNTEAFF.

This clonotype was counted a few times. The CDR3 DNA reads TGTGCCAGCTCATCCCCGGCCCTTCCCCGTGAAGCTTTCTTT. Translating gives CASSSPALPREAFF. The chain uses TRBV18 and TRBJ1-1; D unresolved. Trimming took 5 bases from V and 7 from J, leaving 17 bases between them. The CDR3 is made up of 14 amino acids. Germline V gene data show CDR1 as KGHSH and CDR2 as LQKENI.

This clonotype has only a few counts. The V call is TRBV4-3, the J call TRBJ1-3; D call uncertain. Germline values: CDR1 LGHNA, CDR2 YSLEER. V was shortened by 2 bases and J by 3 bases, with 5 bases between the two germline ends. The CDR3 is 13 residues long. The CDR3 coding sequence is TGCGCCAGCAGCCAAAGAAGTGGAAACACCATATATTTT. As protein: CASSQRSGNTIYF.

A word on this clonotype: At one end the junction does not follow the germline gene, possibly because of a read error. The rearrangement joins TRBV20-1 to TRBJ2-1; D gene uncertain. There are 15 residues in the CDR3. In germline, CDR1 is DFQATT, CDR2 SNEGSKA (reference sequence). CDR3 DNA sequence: TGCAGTGCTAGTCGTTTGGGCGGATCCTACAGTGAGCAGTTCTTC. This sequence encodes CSASRLGGSYSEQFF.

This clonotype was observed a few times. The CDR3 DNA follows: TGCGCCAGCAGCCAAGAAGTGGGTCAGCCCCAGCATTTT. Its translation: CASSQEVGQPQHF. V usage is TRBV4-3 and J usage is TRBJ1-5, with D uncertain. The germline gives CDR1 LGHNA, CDR2 YSLEER. Trimming left V 0 bases short and J 6 bases short, with 6 bases between. The length of the CDR3 is 13 residues.

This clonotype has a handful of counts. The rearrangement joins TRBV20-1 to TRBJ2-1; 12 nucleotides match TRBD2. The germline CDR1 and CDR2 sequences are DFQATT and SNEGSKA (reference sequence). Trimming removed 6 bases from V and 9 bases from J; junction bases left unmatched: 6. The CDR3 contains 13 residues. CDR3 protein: CSASLAGGGEQFF. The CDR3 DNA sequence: TGCAGTGCATCACTAGCGGGGGGCGGTGAGCAGTTCTTC.

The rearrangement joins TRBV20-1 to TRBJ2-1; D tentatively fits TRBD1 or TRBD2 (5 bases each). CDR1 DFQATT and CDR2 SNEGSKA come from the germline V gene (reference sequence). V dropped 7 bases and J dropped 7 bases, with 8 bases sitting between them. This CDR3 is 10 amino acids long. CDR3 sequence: CSVRENEQFF. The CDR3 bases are TGCAGTGTCAGGGAGAATGAGCAGTTCTTC.

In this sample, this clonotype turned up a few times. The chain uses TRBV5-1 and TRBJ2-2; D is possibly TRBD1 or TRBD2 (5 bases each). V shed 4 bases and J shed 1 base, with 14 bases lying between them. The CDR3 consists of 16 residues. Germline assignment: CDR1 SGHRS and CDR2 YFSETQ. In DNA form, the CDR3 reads TGCGCCAGCAGCCGGCAGGGACCAGGGAACACCGGGGAGCTGTTTTTT. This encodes CASSRQGPGNTGELFF.